A single sample is the source of the 12 T cell receptor beta chains below, sequenced in a study of T cells in Graves' hyperthyroidism and ophthalmopathy. RNA transcripts were the template for amplifying TCR beta CDR3 regions. HTBI primers were employed in a first-round RT-PCR of the TCR CDR3. In TCRdb, the multiplex PCR reads were re-called with MiXCR into one record per CDR3 protein. Of 400,000 to 500,000 distinct CDR3 sequences listed, roughly 14% are singletons. Material for sequencing was blood. The source of these receptors is a man younger than 30 with Graves' ophthalmopathy.

This clonotype was detected many times. CDR3: CSVVAGAGTDTQYF. CDR3 DNA sequence: TGCAGCGTCGTAGCGGGAGCGGGGACAGATACGCAGTATTTT. V gene TRBV29-1 combines with J gene TRBJ2-3; 9 bases map to TRBD2. CDR1 SQVTM and CDR2 ANQGSEA come from the germline V gene. With 6 bases clipped from V and 3 bases from J, the junction kept 7 bases outside the gene matches. The CDR3 extends over 14 amino acids.

There are many counts of this clonotype. The chain employs TRBV6-1 and TRBJ2-7, with D perhaps matching TRBD2 (5 bases). This CDR3 is 14 amino acids long. Trimming pared 4 bases from V and 2 bases from J, leaving 12 bases between. The V gene's germline CDR1 is MNHNS and CDR2 SASEGT. The CDR3 DNA reads as TGTGCCAGCAGTGCTTGGACTTCTACCTACGAGCAGTACTTC. Residues: CASSAWTSTYEQYF.

In its sample, this clonotype was seen many times. The chain carries TRBV5-1 and TRBJ2-2, with D perhaps TRBD2 (6 bases). The V end lost 4 bases, the J end lost 3 bases, and 7 bases lay between the germline ends. Germline CDR1 reads SGHRS; CDR2 reads YFSETQ. The CDR3 has 13 residues. The CDR3, as DNA: TGCGCCAGCAGCCAGCGGGACACCGGGGAGCTGTTTTTT. It specifies CASSQRDTGELFF.

This clonotype was seen many times. The gene calls are TRBV29-1 and TRBJ2-7, with D unclear. The V gene lost 6 bases and the J gene lost 4 bases, with 16 bases spanning the gap. The CDR3 is made up of 13 amino acids. Germline V gene sequence: CDR1 SQVTM, CDR2 ANQGSEA. This chain's CDR3 is CSVVGSGMYEQYF. CDR3 coding DNA: TGCAGCGTCGTAGGAAGTGGAATGTACGAGCAGTACTTC.

This chain uses TRBV14 with TRBJ2-1; tentatively, D is TRBD2 (5 bases). V was shortened by 5 bases and J by 4 bases, with 9 bases between the two germline ends. CDR1 is SGHDN, CDR2 FVKESK, per germline. This CDR3 is built from 13 residues. The CDR3 protein is CASSRRGYNEQFF. DNA of the CDR3: TGTGCCAGCAGCAGACGGGGTTACAATGAGCAGTTCTTC.

V gene TRBV19 combines with J gene TRBJ2-1; 7 nucleotides align to TRBD2. V gave up 1 base and J gave up 7 bases; unmatched junction bases: 4. The CDR3 spans 14 residues. Germline V gene lookup returns CDR1 LNHDA and CDR2 SQIVND (reference sequence). CDR3 sequence reads: CASSIAGGWNEQFF. In nucleotides, the CDR3 is TGTGCCAGTAGTATAGCGGGAGGTTGGAATGAGCAGTTCTTC.

This clonotype showed up just a few times. The rearrangement joins TRBV6-5 to TRBJ2-2, with D tentatively TRBD2 (6 bases). CDR1 is MNHEY and CDR2 is SVGAGI in the germline V gene. V was trimmed by 3 bases and J by 4 bases, leaving 15 bases between them. This CDR3 has 16 amino acids. This CDR3 is CASSYRDSLGTGELFF. The CDR3 region has the DNA TGTGCCAGCAGTTATCGGGACTCCTTGGGCACCGGGGAGCTGTTTTTT.

This clonotype came up many times. The rearrangement links TRBV15 to TRBJ2-3; D is unresolved. In germline, CDR1 is LNHNV, CDR2 YYDKDF (reference sequence). V dropped 5 bases and J dropped 5 bases, with 8 bases sitting between them. This CDR3 has 12 amino acids. The CDR3 here is CATSGQRDTQYF. The CDR3 nucleotides read TGTGCCACCAGCGGGCAGAGAGATACGCAGTATTTT.

This clonotype was recorded many times. This rearrangement joins TRBV27 to TRBJ1-5; D remains unclear. The germline CDR1 and CDR2 sequences are MNHEY and SMNVEV (reference sequence). V lost 6 bases and J 1 base, leaving 10 bases between the germline ends. The CDR3 contains 14 residues. Written as DNA, the CDR3 is TGTGCCAGCAGGCTACGGGGAAGCAATCAGCCCCAGCATTTT. Translating gives CASRLRGSNQPQHF.

This clonotype is a singleton in its sample. The V call is TRBV11-2, the J call TRBJ2-3; 8 bases align to TRBD2. The V and J ends lost 2 bases and 3 bases, in that order; junction bases with no gene match: 4. There are 15 residues in the CDR3. Germline assignment: CDR1 SGHAT and CDR2 FQNNGV. The CDR3 region is CASSLNAGGTDTQYF. CDR3 in DNA: TGTGCCAGCAGCTTAAACGCGGGAGGAACAGATACGCAGTATTTT. The variable domain in full, with the rest retrieved from reference TRBV11-2 and TRBJ2-3, is EAGVAQSPRYKIIEKRQSVAFWCNPISGHATLYWYQQILGQGPKLLIQFQNNGVVDDSQLPKDRFSAERLKGVDSTLKIQPAKLEDSAVYLCASSLNAGGTDTQYFGPGTRLTVL.

This clonotype was picked up many times. CDR3 bases: TGTGCCAGCAGAGACCCGGGACAGGGTAAGGAGCAGTACTTC. Protein sequence: CASRDPGQGKEQYF. The chain links TRBV3-1 to TRBJ2-7; 9 bases are a match to TRBD1. This CDR3 contains 14 residues. CDR1 is LGHDT and CDR2 is YNNKEL in the germline V gene (reference sequence). Trimming at V came to 6 bases and at J to 7 bases, leaving 10 bases not matched to a gene.

This clonotype has at least ten counts. The chain joins TRBV7-2 to TRBJ1-5; D unresolved. This CDR3 region has 15 residues. V shed 1 base and J shed 3 bases, with 10 bases lying between them. The germline V gene has CDR1 SGHTA and CDR2 FQGNSA. CDR3 loop: CASSLETDYNQPQHF. CDR3 nucleotides: TGTGCCAGCAGCTTAGAGACGGACTACAATCAGCCCCAGCATTTT.